These 19 T cell receptor beta chains came from one sample sequenced in a study of cytomegalovirus exposure and HLA in healthy donors. 60 Vbeta and 13 Jbeta primers were used in PCR. Using immunoSEQ multiplex PCR, the repertoire was profiled, and TCRdb retains in-frame clones only, with some absent. The sample yields more than 100,000 clones, roughly four fifths seen once. Sequenced material: PBMCs. These receptors all come from a woman in her sixties in good health and CMV-seronegative.

The chain carries TRBV15 and TRBJ1-4, with D possibly TRBD1 on 5 matching bases. Germline assignment: CDR1 LNHNV and CDR2 YYDKDF (reference sequence). V lost 0 bases and J lost 5, with 10 bases in between. The CDR3 totals 15 residues. For the CDR3, the DNA is TGTGCCACCAGCAGAGACCGGGGGTCGAATGAAAAACTGTTTTTT. This sequence encodes CATSRDRGSNEKLFF.

The rearrangement joins TRBV4-1 to TRBJ2-2; 9 bases align to TRBD2. The germline CDR1 and CDR2 sequences are MGHRA and YSYEKL. The V gene end was trimmed by 0 bases and the J gene end by 2 bases; junction bases not matched to a gene: 10. CDR3 length equals 19 residues. The CDR3 nucleotides are TGCGCCAGCAGCCAAGAGCCCCTCCGCGGGAGGGGCAACACCGGGGAGCTGTTTTTT. It encodes CASSQEPLRGRGNTGELFF.

The chain has TRBV7-6 and TRBJ1-6; the match to TRBD1 covers 11 bases. The germline gives CDR1 SGHVS, CDR2 FNYEAQ. The trim removed 5 bases at V and 6 bases at J, leaving 9 bases unmatched. CDR3 length: 17 amino acids. The CDR3 here is CASSPRTGTGGNSPLHF. The CDR3 region has the DNA TGTGCCAGCAGCCCCAGAACCGGGACAGGGGGTAATTCACCCCTCCACTTT.

The chain links TRBV28 to TRBJ2-5, with 7 positions matching TRBD1. The V gene end was trimmed by 3 bases and the J gene end by 0 bases; junction bases not matched to a gene: 1. The CDR3 loop spans 14 amino acids. From germline, CDR1 is MDHEN and CDR2 SYDVKM. CDR3 nucleotide sequence: TGTGCCAGCAGTTTGACAGGGTACCAAGAGACCCAGTACTTC. Residues: CASSLTGYQETQYF.

V usage is TRBV4-2 and J usage is TRBJ1-5; 10 nucleotides agree with TRBD1. V lost 0 bases to trimming and J lost 6 bases; unmatched junction nucleotides: 8. Per the germline V gene, CDR1 is LGHNA and CDR2 is YNFKEQ. CDR3 length equals 17 residues. The CDR3 loop reads CASSQEVGDRGRQPQHF. In DNA, the CDR3 is TGTGCCAGCAGCCAAGAGGTAGGGGACAGGGGACGTCAGCCCCAGCATTTT.

The CDR3 DNA is TGTGCCAGTAGTTACAGGGTCGGGGACACCGGGGAGCTGTTTTTT. This translates into CASSYRVGDTGELFF. The rearrangement links TRBV19 to TRBJ2-2; weak D call: TRBD1 (6 bases). CDR3 length: 15 amino acids. V lost 5 bases to trimming and J lost 3 bases, with 13 bases between them. Looked up from germline, CDR1 is LNHDA and CDR2 is SQIVND (reference sequence).

This clone was observed once. The chain has TRBV4-1 and TRBJ1-2; D perhaps matches TRBD1 (5 bases). CDR3 size: 13 residues. Germline values: CDR1 MGHRA, CDR2 YSYEKL. The germline V and J ends were trimmed by 4 bases and 8 bases, with 14 bases remaining between them. The CDR3 DNA follows: TGCGCCAGCAGCCCGGACCAGGGCGCGGGCTACACCTTC. Its translation: CASSPDQGAGYTF.

The gene calls are TRBV6-5 and TRBJ2-3; 10 bases are shared with TRBD1. V was pared by 5 bases and J by 4 bases, with 6 bases of the junction left unmatched. This CDR3 region has 15 residues. The germline CDR1 and CDR2 sequences are MNHEY and SVGAGI. CDR3 nucleotide sequence: TGTGCCAGCAGTCTCCGGGACAGGGGTGCAGATACGCAGTATTTT. Its translation: CASSLRDRGADTQYF.

The chain links TRBV4-1 to TRBJ1-5; D perhaps matches TRBD1 (5 bases). In germline, CDR1 is MGHRA, CDR2 YSYEKL. With 4 bases removed from V and 1 base from J, the gap between germline ends came to 11 bases. The CDR3 extends over 15 amino acids. DNA for the CDR3: TGCGCCAGCAGCCCGGACACCGAAAGCAATCAGCCCCAGCATTTT. This gives the protein CASSPDTESNQPQHF.

The rearrangement joins TRBV9 to TRBJ2-3; TRBD1 matches 10 bases. The CDR3 has 18 residues. Germline V gives CDR1 SGDLS, CDR2 YYNGEE. Trimming removed 1 base from V and 0 bases from J; junction bases left unmatched: 8. The CDR3 nucleotides read TGTGCCAGCAGCGTACCCCAGACAGGGGGCCAAAGCACAGATACGCAGTATTTT. It codes for CASSVPQTGGQSTDTQYF. Variable domain in full (rest from reference TRBV9 and TRBJ2-3): DSGVTQTPKHLITATGQRVTLRCSPRSGDLSVYWYQQSLDQGLQFLIQYYNGEERAKGNILERFSAQQFPDLHSELNLSSLELGDSALYFCASSVPQTGGQSTDTQYFGPGTRLTVL.

In DNA, the CDR3 is TGTGCCAGCAGCTCGTGGACAGGGGATAATTCACCCCTCCACTTT. Its translation is CASSSWTGDNSPLHF. The J gene is TRBJ1-6, the V gene TRBV7-8, with 9 positions matching TRBD1. With V trimmed by 4 bases and J by 5 bases, 3 bases remained unmatched. CDR3 size: 15 residues. Per germline, CDR1 SGHVS and CDR2 FQNEAQ. Full variable domain (missing parts from reference TRBV7-8 and TRBJ1-6): GAGVSQSPRYKVAKRGQDVALRCDPISGHVSLFWYQQALGQGPEFLTYFQNEAQLDKSGLPSDRFFAERPEGSVSTLKIQRTQQEDSAVYLCASSSWTGDNSPLHFGNGTRLTVT.

The sample holds a few counts of this clone. The V gene is TRBV15, the J gene TRBJ2-5; D is perhaps TRBD2 (5 bases). This CDR3 comprises 15 residues. Deletions cut 0 bases from V and 1 base from J, with 9 bases between. Germline loops: CDR1 LNHNV, CDR2 YYDKDF (reference sequence). The DNA of the CDR3 is TGTGCCACCAGCAGAGATAGCGCAAGCCAAGAGACCCAGTACTTC. Amino acid sequence: CATSRDSASQETQYF.

This chain links TRBV10-1 with TRBJ2-2; weak D call: TRBD2 (6 bases). This CDR3 contains 13 residues. The V end was cut by 7 bases, the J end by 9 bases, with 15 bases between. The germline gives CDR1 WNHNN, CDR2 SYGVQD (reference sequence). The CDR3 spells CASNGGEGRELFF. CDR3 nucleotides: TGCGCCAGCAACGGGGGTGAGGGCCGGGAGCTGTTTTTT.

This clone was observed a few times. The V and J genes are TRBV4-1 and TRBJ1-3; D unresolved. Between the trimmed V and J ends, which lost 1 base and 4 bases, there was a span of 5 bases. The CDR3 is 13 amino acids. Germline CDR1 is MGHRA and CDR2 is YSYEKL. The CDR3: CASSQANGNTIYF. CDR3 nucleotide sequence: TGCGCCAGCAGCCAAGCTAACGGAAACACCATATATTTT.

This clone was observed a few times. J is TRBJ2-6 and V is TRBV19; 7 bases line up with TRBD1. The germline gives CDR1 LNHDA, CDR2 SQIVND (reference sequence). This CDR3 contains 16 residues. Trimming removed 9 bases from V and 4 bases from J; junction bases left unmatched: 12. CDR3 loop: CASSRQGSGGANVLTF. The CDR3 DNA follows: TGTGCCAGCTCCCGACAGGGCTCGGGCGGGGCCAACGTCCTGACTTTC.

This chain links TRBV2 with TRBJ1-3, with D uncertain. Germline lookup yields CDR1 SNHLY and CDR2 FYNNEI. V shed 7 bases and J shed 1 base, with 11 bases lying between them. The CDR3 sequence is 14 residues long. For the CDR3, the DNA is TGTGCCAGCACCGAGGGAGGATCTGGAAACACCATATATTTT. It yields the protein CASTEGGSGNTIYF. Full variable domain (missing parts from reference TRBV2 and TRBJ1-3): EPEVTQTPSHQVTQMGQEVILRCVPISNHLYFYWYRQILGQKVEFLVSFYNNEISEKSEIFDDQFSVERPDGSNFTLKIRSTKLEDSAMYFCASTEGGSGNTIYFGEGSWLTVV.

The chain's CDR3 is CASSRPGTGGSEQYF. The CDR3 bases are TGTGCCAGCTCACGACCCGGGACAGGGGGCTCCGAGCAGTACTTC. The V and J genes are TRBV18 and TRBJ2-7, with 12 nucleotides matching TRBD1. V was clipped by 4 bases and J by 6 bases; unmatched bases: 7. The germline CDR1 and CDR2 sequences are KGHSH and LQKENI. This CDR3 has 15 amino acids.

The V call is TRBV7-9, the J call TRBJ2-3; 7 bases line up with TRBD1. Germline loops: CDR1 SEHNR, CDR2 FQNEAQ (reference sequence). The length of the CDR3 is 14 residues. With 4 bases clipped from V and 5 bases from J, the junction kept 6 bases outside the gene matches. The CDR3 DNA reads as TGTGCCAGCAGCTCCCGACAGGGTCGAGATACGCAGTATTTT. This sequence encodes CASSSRQGRDTQYF.

The chain uses TRBV2 and TRBJ1-2, with 12 positions matching TRBD1. The trim removed 6 bases at V and 3 bases at J, leaving 5 bases unmatched. Germline loops: CDR1 SNHLY, CDR2 FYNNEI. The CDR3 contains 15 residues. The CDR3 sequence is CASRGDRGRDYGYTF. The CDR3 DNA follows: TGTGCCAGCAGAGGGGACAGGGGGCGAGACTATGGCTACACCTTC.